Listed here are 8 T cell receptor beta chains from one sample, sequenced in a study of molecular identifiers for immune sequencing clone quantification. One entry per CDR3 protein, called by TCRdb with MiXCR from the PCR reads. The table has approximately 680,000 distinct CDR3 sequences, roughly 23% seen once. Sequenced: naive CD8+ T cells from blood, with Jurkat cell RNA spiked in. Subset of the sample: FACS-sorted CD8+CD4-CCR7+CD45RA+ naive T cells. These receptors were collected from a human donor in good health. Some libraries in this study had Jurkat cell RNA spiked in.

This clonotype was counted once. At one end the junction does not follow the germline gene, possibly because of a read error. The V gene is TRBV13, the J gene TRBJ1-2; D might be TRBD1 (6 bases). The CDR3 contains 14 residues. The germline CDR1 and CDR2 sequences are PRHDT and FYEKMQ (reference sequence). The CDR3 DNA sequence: TGTGCCAGCAACTTATTAGGACAGAACTATGGCTACACCTTC. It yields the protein CASNLLGQNYGYTF.

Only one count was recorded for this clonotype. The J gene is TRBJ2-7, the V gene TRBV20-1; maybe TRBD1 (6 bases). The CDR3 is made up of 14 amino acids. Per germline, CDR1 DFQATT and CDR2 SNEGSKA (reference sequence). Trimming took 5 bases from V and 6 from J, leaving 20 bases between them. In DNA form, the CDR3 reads TGCAGTGCTCCGCTTTGGAGACAGGAGTGCGAGCAGTACTTC. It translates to CSAPLWRQECEQYF.

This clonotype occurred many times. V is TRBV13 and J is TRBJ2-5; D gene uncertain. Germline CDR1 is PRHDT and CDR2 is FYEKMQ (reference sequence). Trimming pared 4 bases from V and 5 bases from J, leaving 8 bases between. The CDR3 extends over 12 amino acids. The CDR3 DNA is TGTGCCAGCAGCTCCGCTGGGGAGACCCAGTACTTC. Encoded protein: CASSSAGETQYF.

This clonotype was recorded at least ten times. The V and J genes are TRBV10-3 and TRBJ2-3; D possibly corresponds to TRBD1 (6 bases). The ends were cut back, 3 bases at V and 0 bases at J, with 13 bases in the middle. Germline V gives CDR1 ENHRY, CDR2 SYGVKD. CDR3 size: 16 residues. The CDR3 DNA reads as TGTGCCATCAGTGACTCCGGACAGCCGAGCACAGATACGCAGTATTTT. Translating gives CAISDSGQPSTDTQYF.

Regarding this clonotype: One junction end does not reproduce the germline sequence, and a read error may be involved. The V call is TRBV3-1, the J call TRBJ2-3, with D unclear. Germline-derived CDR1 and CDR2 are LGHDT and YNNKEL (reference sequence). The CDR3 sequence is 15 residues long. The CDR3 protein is CANSYDTPWLDTQYF. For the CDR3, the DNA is TGTGCCAACAGCTATGACACACCTTGGCTGGATACGCAGTATTTT.

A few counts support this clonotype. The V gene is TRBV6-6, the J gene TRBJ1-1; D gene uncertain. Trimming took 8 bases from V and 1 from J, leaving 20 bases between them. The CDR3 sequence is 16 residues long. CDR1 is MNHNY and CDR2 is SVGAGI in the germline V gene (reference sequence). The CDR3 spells CASLNYDARGNTEAFF. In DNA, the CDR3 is TGTGCCAGCCTTAATTACGACGCCCGAGGGAACACTGAAGCTTTCTTT.

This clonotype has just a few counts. CDR3 loop: CASSQGLSSTDTQYF. The CDR3 coding sequence is TGTGCCAGCAGCCAAGGGCTATCTAGCACAGATACGCAGTATTTT. The chain employs TRBV3-1 and TRBJ2-3; D is ambiguous. The CDR3 covers 15 residues. Germline values: CDR1 LGHDT, CDR2 YNNKEL (reference sequence). V was pared by 1 base and J by 0 bases, with 8 bases between.

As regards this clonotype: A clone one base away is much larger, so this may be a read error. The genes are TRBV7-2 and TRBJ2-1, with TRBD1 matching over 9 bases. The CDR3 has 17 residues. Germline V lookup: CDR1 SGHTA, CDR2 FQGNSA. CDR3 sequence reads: CASSPLGQGNLGNGQFF. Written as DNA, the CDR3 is TGTGCCAGCAGCCCTCTGGGACAGGGAAACTTAGGCAATGGGCAGTTCTTC.